These T cell receptor beta chains were read from a single sample in a study of blood T cell repertoires in COVID-19. Data came from immunoSEQ multiplex PCR; TCRdb stores just in-frame clones and leaves some out. Among more than 350,000 clones listed, roughly 90% were seen once. What was sequenced was PBMCs or T cells enriched from blood (not recorded which). The receptor source for this set is a woman aged 18 to 35 who had been exposed to COVID-19. Both conserved end residues are part of each CDR3. D genes are given only for firm matches. Where a row states a size, it is once, few, many or the class of an expanded clone; other rows omit it.

V gene	clone size	D gene	J gene	CDR3 protein	CDR3 DNA
TRBV5-4	once	TRBD2	TRBJ2-3	CASSWGLAGGPDTQYF	TGTGCCAGCAGCTGGGGACTAGCGGGAGGACCAGATACGCAGTATTTT
TRBV6-2/TRBV6-3	-	-	TRBJ1-5	CASSYPDMGNQPQHF	TGTGCCAGCAGTTACCCTGACATGGGCAATCAGCCCCAGCATTTT
TRBV6-4	-	TRBD1	TRBJ2-7	CASSRGTGGEQYF	TGTGCCAGCAGTCGAGGGACAGGGGGCGAGCAGTACTTC
TRBV7-9	-	TRBD1	TRBJ2-2	CASSGWTGDTGELFF	TGTGCCAGCAGCGGCTGGACAGGGGACACCGGGGAGCTGTTTTTT
TRBV3-1/TRBV3-2	-	-	TRBJ1-2	CASSQGVRAGYTF	TGTGCCAGCAGCCAAGGAGTGAGAGCTGGCTACACCTTC
TRBV2	-	TRBD2	TRBJ2-3	CANGTSGRTDTQYF	TGTGCCAACGGAACTAGCGGGAGGACAGATACGCAGTATTTT
TRBV4-1	few	-	TRBJ2-2	CASSQGARGDLTGELFF	TGCGCCAGCAGCCAAGGGGCCAGGGGCGACCTCACCGGGGAGCTGTTTTTT
TRBV5-5	-	TRBD1	TRBJ2-3	CASSSQTGGSDTQYF	TGTGCCAGCAGCTCCCAGACAGGGGGCTCAGATACGCAGTATTTT
TRBV7-8	-	-	TRBJ1-6	CASSLMTGGANSPLHF	TGTGCCAGCAGCTTAATGACAGGCGGAGCGAATTCACCCCTCCACTTT
TRBV4-1	-	-	TRBJ2-1	CASSQSRGYYNEQFF	TGCGCCAGCAGCCAATCAAGGGGATACTACAATGAGCAGTTCTTC
TRBV7-3	-	TRBD1	TRBJ2-7	CASSLGQGKYEQYF	TGTGCCAGCAGCTTGGGACAGGGAAAGTACGAGCAGTACTTC
TRBV6-5	-	TRBD1	TRBJ2-7	CASGQTGDYEQYF	TGTGCCAGCGGACAGACAGGGGACTACGAGCAGTACTTC
TRBV19	once	TRBD1	TRBJ1-2	CASTEDRGRFYYGYTF	TGTGCCAGTACCGAGGACAGGGGGCGCTTCTACTATGGCTACACCTTC
TRBV29-1	once	TRBD2	TRBJ2-1	CSVKYSGKEQFF	TGCAGCGTAAAATATAGCGGGAAGGAGCAGTTCTTC
TRBV7-2	-	-	TRBJ2-7	CASSPRLEYYEQYF	TGTGCCAGCAGCCCTCGACTAGAATACTACGAGCAGTACTTC
TRBV28	once	-	TRBJ2-1	CASSLGGAGEQFF	TGTGCCAGCAGTTTAGGGGGCGCGGGTGAGCAGTTCTTC
TRBV7-9	once	-	TRBJ2-3	CASSFSQVTDTQYF	TGTGCCAGCAGCTTCTCCCAGGTCACAGATACGCAGTATTTT
TRBV28	-	-	TRBJ1-3	CATYEIGGVLSGNTIYF	TGTGCCACCTATGAAATAGGGGGAGTCCTCTCTGGAAACACCATATATTTT
TRBV2	-	-	TRBJ2-6	CASSEAVPWGGANVLTF	TGTGCCAGCAGTGAAGCGGTCCCCTGGGGCGGGGCCAACGTCCTGACTTTC
TRBV3-1/TRBV3-2	-	TRBD2	TRBJ2-3	CASSQDYAGGGRDTQYF	TGTGCCAGCAGCCAAGATTACGCGGGAGGGGGGAGAGATACGCAGTATTTT
TRBV27	-	TRBD1	TRBJ1-6	CASRIDRASPLHF	TGTGCCAGCAGGATCGACAGGGCATCACCCCTCCACTTT
TRBV5-1	-	TRBD1	TRBJ1-2	CASSLAGTGGMYGYTF	TGCGCCAGCAGCTTGGCCGGGACAGGGGGCATGTATGGCTACACCTTC
TRBV28	once	-	TRBJ2-4	CASSRPGVAKNIQYF	TGTGCCAGCAGTCGCCCAGGGGTAGCCAAAAACATTCAGTACTTC
TRBV18	-	-	TRBJ2-7	CASSPGSGRTYEQYF	TGTGCCAGCTCACCAGGGAGCGGGCGTACCTACGAGCAGTACTTC
TRBV13	-	TRBD2	TRBJ2-1	CASRGGGADEQFF	TGTGCCAGCAGGGGCGGGGGGGCCGATGAGCAGTTCTTC
TRBV2	-	-	TRBJ1-1	CASTKQPPNTEAFF	TGTGCCAGCACCAAGCAACCACCGAACACTGAAGCTTTCTTT
TRBV7-9	few	-	TRBJ1-4	CASSPGHSNEKLFF	TGTGCCAGCAGCCCCGGACACTCGAATGAAAAACTGTTTTTT